The 17 T cell receptor beta chains in this list originate from one sample, sequenced in a study of OX40 agonist ivuxolimab in advanced cancers. The repertoire was sequenced with immunoSEQ multiplex PCR; TCRdb's copy has only in-frame clones and lacks some. The data contain about 48,000 clones, around 84% of them singletons. The sequences come from CD4+ or CD8+ T cells sorted from blood, collected in a trial of the OX40 agonist ivuxolimab. All receptors come from an adult with an advanced solid tumor such as melanoma, head and neck, liver or kidney cancer.

The CDR3: CASSGLAGEGTQYF. As DNA, the CDR3 is TGTGCCAGCAGCGGTCTAGCGGGAGAGGGTACGCAGTATTTT. The J gene is TRBJ2-3, the V gene TRBV9; 10 nucleotides agree with TRBD2. The germline V gene has CDR1 SGDLS and CDR2 YYNGEE. CDR3 length: 14 residues. V dropped 3 bases and J dropped 8; count of bases not matched to a gene: 6.

The genes are TRBV10-3 and TRBJ2-1, with D unresolved. There are 12 residues in the CDR3. CDR1 and CDR2 from the germline V gene are ENHRY and SYGVKD. V lost 0 bases, J lost 10 bases, and 7 bases lay in between. CDR3 in amino acids: CAISESKAEQFF. CDR3 DNA: TGTGCCATCAGTGAGTCGAAGGCCGAGCAGTTCTTC.

This chain links TRBV6-4 with TRBJ2-1; the D is unclear. This CDR3 spans 16 amino acids. Germline values: CDR1 MRHNA, CDR2 SNTAGT. V gave up 2 bases and J gave up 9 bases, with 20 bases separating them. The CDR3 protein is CASSDLPGPASGEQFF. The CDR3 DNA is TGTGCCAGCAGTGACCTACCGGGCCCAGCGTCGGGTGAGCAGTTCTTC.

The V and J genes are TRBV18 and TRBJ1-5, with TRBD1 as a possible D gene (5 bases). This CDR3 has 14 residues. The germline gives CDR1 KGHSH, CDR2 LQKENI. V lost 5 bases and J 2 bases, leaving 10 bases between the germline ends. In DNA form, the CDR3 reads TGTGCCAGCTCATTTAGGGGCGGCAATCAGCCCCAGCATTTT. This encodes CASSFRGGNQPQHF.

The rearrangement joins TRBV5-1 to TRBJ1-1; TRBD1 agrees at 7 bases. Germline V lookup: CDR1 SGHRS, CDR2 YFSETQ. V was clipped by 4 bases and J by 1 base; unmatched bases: 10. The CDR3 length is 16 residues. The CDR3 nucleotides are TGCGCCAGCAGCCCCCTTACAGGGGAGAGGAACACTGAAGCTTTCTTT. The encoded protein is CASSPLTGERNTEAFF.

The chain has TRBV10-2 and TRBJ2-1, with 9 nucleotides matching TRBD2. V lost 8 bases to trimming and J lost 5 bases; unmatched junction nucleotides: 7. The germline CDR1 and CDR2 sequences are WSHSY and SAAADI. The CDR3 runs 14 residues. CDR3 nucleotides: TGCGCCAGCGGTATCAGCGGGAGGAACAATGAGCAGTTCTTC. Translation: CASGISGRNNEQFF.

The J gene is TRBJ1-1, the V gene TRBV14; the D gene is possibly TRBD1 (5 bases). There are 15 residues in the CDR3. Germline CDR1 and CDR2: SGHDN and FVKESK. V was cut by 0 bases and J by 8 bases, with 16 bases left in between. CDR3 in DNA: TGTGCCAGCAGCCAAGAACGGGGCAGACCCGGGGAAGCTTTCTTT. It translates to CASSQERGRPGEAFF. Drawing the rest from reference TRBV14 and TRBJ1-1, the complete variable domain is EAGVTQFPSHSVIEKGQTVTLRCDPISGHDNLYWYRRVMGKEIKFLLHFVKESKQDESGMPNNRFLAERTGGTYSTLKVQPAELEDSGVYFCASSQERGRPGEAFFGQGTRLTVV.

CDR3 protein: CASSQLQKAGGNYNEQFF. The DNA of the CDR3 is TGCGCCAGCAGCCAGCTACAGAAAGCGGGAGGTAATTACAATGAGCAGTTCTTC. This chain joins TRBV4-1 and TRBJ2-1, with 9 bases that match TRBD2. The CDR3 is 18 residues long. Germline V gene sequence: CDR1 MGHRA, CDR2 YSYEKL. V shed 3 bases, J shed 4 bases, and the junction held 13 bases outside the gene matches.

The CDR3, as DNA: TGTGCCTACACAGGTTTAGAGACCCAGTACTTC. Translated: CAYTGLETQYF. V is TRBV30 and J is TRBJ2-5; the D gene is possibly TRBD1 (5 bases). The CDR3 loop spans 11 amino acids. Germline V gene lookup returns CDR1 GTSNPN and CDR2 SVGIG (reference sequence). Trimming removed 7 bases at V and 4 bases at J, with 10 bases between.

This clone was found once. The chain combines TRBV6-5 with TRBJ2-3; possible D gene TRBD1, 5 bases. CDR3 size: 13 residues. V was cut by 2 bases and J by 9 bases, with 12 bases left in between. Per germline, CDR1 MNHEY and CDR2 SVGAGI. In DNA form, the CDR3 reads TGTGCCAGCAGTTACACCGATACAGGAACGCAGTATTTT. It specifies CASSYTDTGTQYF.

The chain employs TRBV21-1 and TRBJ1-4; the D segment call TRBD1 is taken from the table without a DNA check. TRBV21-1 has pseudogene status. This CDR3 has 19 residues. CDR3 protein: CASSKTGTGRVPTNEKLFF. CDR3 nucleotides: TGTGCCAGCAGCAAAACTGGGACAGGGCGGGTTCCAACTAATGAAAAACTGTTTTTT.

The chain is built from TRBV30 and TRBJ2-1; D is tentatively TRBD1 or TRBD2 (5 bases each). The ends were cut back, 2 bases at V and 2 bases at J, with 7 bases in the middle. The germline V gene has CDR1 GTSNPN and CDR2 SVGIG (reference sequence). The CDR3 sequence is 13 residues long. CDR3 bases: TGTGCCTGGAGTACGGGACCCTACAATGAGCAGTTCTTC. This translates into CAWSTGPYNEQFF.

This chain uses TRBV28 with TRBJ1-1; D unresolved. V shed 3 bases and J shed 0 bases, with 11 bases lying between them. The CDR3 runs 15 residues. Germline V gene sequence: CDR1 MDHEN, CDR2 SYDVKM. The CDR3 DNA reads TGTGCCAGCAGTTTGGCGGGATCTATGAACACTGAAGCTTTCTTT. This codes for CASSLAGSMNTEAFF.

The chain is built from TRBV6-1 and TRBJ2-7; D is unclear. The CDR3 spans 14 residues. CDR1 MNHNS and CDR2 SASEGT come from the germline V gene. The V gene lost 4 bases and the J gene lost 1 base, with 11 bases spanning the gap. The CDR3 sequence is CASSVWTESYEQYF. CDR3 coding DNA: TGTGCCAGCAGTGTATGGACGGAATCCTACGAGCAGTACTTC.

Details on this clone: This sample includes further DNA sequences coding for the same CDR3. The gene calls are TRBV11-2 and TRBJ2-1; unclear D gene. Germline V lookup: CDR1 SGHAT, CDR2 FQNNGV. The CDR3 is 13 residues long. Trimming took off 0 bases at V and 7 bases at J, with 7 bases between the two ends. The CDR3 sequence is CASSLDLDNEQFF. CDR3 nucleotide sequence: TGTGCCAGCAGCTTAGATCTTGATAATGAGCAGTTCTTC.

The chain is built from TRBV25-1 and TRBJ1-1, with D uncertain. The CDR3 loop spans 13 amino acids. V lost 5 bases to trimming and J lost 0 bases, with 7 bases between them. The V gene's germline CDR1 is MGHDK and CDR2 SYGVNS. Here the CDR3 DNA reads TGTGCCAGCAGTAAGGAGATGAACACTGAAGCTTTCTTT. Its translation: CASSKEMNTEAFF.

The chain is built from TRBV5-1 and TRBJ2-1; 9 nucleotides line up with TRBD2. The CDR3 sequence is 15 residues long. Trimming took 0 bases from V and 2 from J; bases not matched to a gene: 0. Germline values: CDR1 SGHRS, CDR2 YFSETQ. The CDR3 region has the DNA TGCGCCAGCAGCTTGGGACTAGCGGCCTACAATGAGCAGTTCTTC. It specifies CASSLGLAAYNEQFF.